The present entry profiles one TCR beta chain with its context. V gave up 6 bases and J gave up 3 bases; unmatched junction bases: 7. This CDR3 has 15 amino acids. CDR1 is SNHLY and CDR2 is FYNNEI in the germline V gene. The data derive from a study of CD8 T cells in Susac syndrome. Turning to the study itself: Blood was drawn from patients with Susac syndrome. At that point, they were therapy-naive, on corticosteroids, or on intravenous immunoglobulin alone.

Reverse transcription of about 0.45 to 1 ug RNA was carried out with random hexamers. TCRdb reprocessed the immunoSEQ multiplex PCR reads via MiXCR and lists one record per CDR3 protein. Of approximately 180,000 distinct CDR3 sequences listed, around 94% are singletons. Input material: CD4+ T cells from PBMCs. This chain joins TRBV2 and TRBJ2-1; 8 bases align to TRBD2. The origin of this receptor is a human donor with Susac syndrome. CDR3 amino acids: CASSREGLFYNEQFF. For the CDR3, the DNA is TGTGCCAGCAGCCGGGAGGGCCTCTTCTACAATGAGCAGTTCTTC.